The sequence of this TCR beta chain was determined in a study of blood T cell repertoires in COVID-19. For the study at large: COVID-19 samples from acute and convalescent phases originated in the United States, Italy and Spain. The cDNA or gDNA used as material had been derived from T cells, B-cell-depleted T cells, or PBMCs.

Original processing notes: Estimates of nucleated cell counts were drawn from the amplification of reference gene primers. Profiling relied on immunoSEQ multiplex PCR, and the TCRdb table lists in-frame clones only, not all of them. V, J and clone size are taken as reported in that table, and D and trimming were inferred from the DNA itself. The sample contains some 64,000 clones, 70% to 90% of which appear only once. The CDR3 consists of 17 residues. Trimming removed 1 base from V and 6 bases from J; junction bases left unmatched: 11. Germline values: CDR1 MNHEY, CDR2 SMNVEV (reference sequence). The gene calls are TRBV27 and TRBJ2-2, with TRBD2 matching 7 bases. The sample consisted of peripheral blood. This TCR derives from a man in his sixties or seventies with acute or convalescent COVID-19. The CDR3 protein is CASSLWGSGVAAGELFF. CDR3 bases: TGTGCCAGCAGTTTATGGGGGAGCGGGGTTGCGGCCGGGGAGCTGTTTTTT.